The 13 T cell receptor beta chains given below trace back to one sample, sequenced in a study of monozygotic twins with inflammatory bowel disease. From the 5' RACE reads, TCRdb lists one entry per CDR3 protein and no DNA. The sample data list about 150,000 distinct CDR3 sequences. What was sequenced was blood. The source of these receptors is a human donor with ulcerative colitis or Crohn's disease, or a healthy co-twin of an affected twin (not recorded which).

The chain is built from TRBV11-2 and TRBJ2-1; checking the TCRdb D call of TRBD2 is not possible without DNA. Germline lookup yields CDR1 SGHAT and CDR2 FQNNGV. The CDR3 loop spans 15 amino acids. CDR3 loop: CASSNSGSSYNEQFF. Drawing the rest from reference TRBV11-2 and TRBJ2-1, the complete variable domain is EAGVAQSPRYKIIEKRQSVAFWCNPISGHATLYWYQQILGQGPKLLIQFQNNGVVDDSQLPKDRFSAERLKGVDSTLKIQPAKLEDSAVYLCASSNSGSSYNEQFFGPGTRLTVL.

J is TRBJ2-3 and V is TRBV19. CDR1 and CDR2 from the germline V gene are LNHDA and SQIVND (reference sequence). CDR3 length: 13 amino acids. The CDR3 spells CASSQSRTDTQYF.

V usage is TRBV5-1 and J usage is TRBJ1-1; the TCRdb D gene call, TRBD1, has no DNA to confirm it. The CDR3 is made up of 13 amino acids. CDR1 SGHRS and CDR2 YFSETQ come from the germline V gene. The CDR3 sequence is CASSRDINTEAFF. Combining the CDR3 with reference TRBV5-1 and TRBJ1-1 gives the whole variable domain KAGVTQTPRYLIKTRGQQVTLSCSPISGHRSVSWYQQTPGQGLQFLFEYFSETQRNKGNFPGRFSGRQFSNSRSEMNVSTLELGDSALYLCASSRDINTEAFFGQGTRLTVV.

The gene calls are TRBV4-2 and TRBJ2-3; the D call of TRBD1 rests on TCRdb alone, since no DNA is present to check it. Germline CDR1 and CDR2: LGHNA and YNFKEQ. This CDR3 spans 16 amino acids. The CDR3 reads CASSQTSGQGADTQYF.

This sequence joins TRBV18 and TRBJ1-4; the TCRdb D gene call, TRBD1, has no DNA to confirm it. This CDR3 region has 15 residues. CDR1 KGHSH and CDR2 LQKENI come from the germline V gene. The CDR3 protein is CASSHTDRGTEKLFF. The full variable domain, with the rest looked up from reference TRBV18 and TRBJ1-4, is NAGVMQNPRHLVRRRGQEARLRCSPMKGHSHVYWYRQLPEEGLKFMVYLQKENIIDESGMPKERFSAEFPKEGPSILRIQQVVRGDSAAYFCASSHTDRGTEKLFFGSGTQLSVL.

This chain connects TRBV20-1 to TRBJ1-5. The V gene's germline CDR1 is DFQATT and CDR2 SNEGSKA (reference sequence). CDR3 length: 13 amino acids. The CDR3 protein is CSARRAGNQPQHF.

The V call is TRBV6-2 or TRBV6-3, the J call TRBJ2-1; the TRBD2 assignment by TCRdb is unverifiable without DNA. Germline lookup yields CDR1 MNHEY and CDR2 SVGEGT. This CDR3 has 16 amino acids. This CDR3 reads CASSYSGGRGANEQFF.

The chain carries TRBV18 and TRBJ2-1. Looked up from germline, CDR1 is KGHSH and CDR2 is LQKENI. The CDR3 is 13 amino acids. CDR3 residues: CASSPTYRIEQFF.

The chain links TRBV20-1 to TRBJ2-1. The germline V gene has CDR1 DFQATT and CDR2 SNEGSKA (reference sequence). The CDR3 has 14 residues. The CDR3 reads CSARDIQRDNEQFF.

This sequence joins TRBV3-1 and TRBJ2-5; checking the TCRdb D call of TRBD1 is not possible without DNA. Germline assignment: CDR1 LGHDT and CDR2 YNNKEL (reference sequence). The CDR3 covers 15 residues. The CDR3 loop is CASSLHTGEQETQYF.

The rearrangement uses TRBV20-1 and TRBJ2-1; with no DNA, the TCRdb D assignment of TRBD2 cannot be verified. Germline V gene lookup returns CDR1 DFQATT and CDR2 SNEGSKA (reference sequence). The CDR3 covers 16 residues. CDR3 sequence: CSARSGTSGRNNEQFF.

The chain is built from TRBV9 and TRBJ1-4. Germline lookup yields CDR1 SGDLS and CDR2 YYNGEE. The CDR3 contains 11 residues. Here the CDR3 reads CASSGGEKLFF.

The rearrangement joins TRBV20-1 to TRBJ2-5; TCRdb reports TRBD1, a call that lacks DNA to check it against. The CDR3 extends over 14 amino acids. Germline lookup yields CDR1 DFQATT and CDR2 SNEGSKA (reference sequence). CDR3 sequence reads: CSARPGGEMETQYF.